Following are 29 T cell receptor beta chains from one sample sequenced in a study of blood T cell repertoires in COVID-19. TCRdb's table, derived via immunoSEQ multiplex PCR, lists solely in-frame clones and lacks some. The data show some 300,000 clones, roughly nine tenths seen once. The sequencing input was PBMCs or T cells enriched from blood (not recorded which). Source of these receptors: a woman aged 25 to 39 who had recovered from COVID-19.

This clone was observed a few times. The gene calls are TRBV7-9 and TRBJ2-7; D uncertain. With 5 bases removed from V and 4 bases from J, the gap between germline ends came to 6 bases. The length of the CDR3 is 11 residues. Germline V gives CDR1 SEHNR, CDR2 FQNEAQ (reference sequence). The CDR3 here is CASSKHYEQYF. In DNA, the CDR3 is TGTGCCAGCAGCAAACATTACGAGCAGTACTTC.

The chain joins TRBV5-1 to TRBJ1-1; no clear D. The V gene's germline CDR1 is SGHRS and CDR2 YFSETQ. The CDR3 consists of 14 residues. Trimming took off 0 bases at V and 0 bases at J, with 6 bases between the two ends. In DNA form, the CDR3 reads TGCGCCAGCAGCTTGGGATCTATGAACACTGAAGCTTTCTTT. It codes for CASSLGSMNTEAFF.

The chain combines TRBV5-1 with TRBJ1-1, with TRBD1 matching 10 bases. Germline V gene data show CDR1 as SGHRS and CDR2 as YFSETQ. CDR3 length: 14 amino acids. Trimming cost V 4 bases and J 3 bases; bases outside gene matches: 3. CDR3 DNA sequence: TGCGCCAGCAGCCAGGGACAGGGGCACACTGAAGCTTTCTTT. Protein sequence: CASSQGQGHTEAFF.

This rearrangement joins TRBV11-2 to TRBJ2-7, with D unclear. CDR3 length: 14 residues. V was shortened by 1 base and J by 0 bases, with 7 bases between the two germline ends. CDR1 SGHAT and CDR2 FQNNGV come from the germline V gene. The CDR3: CASSLGRVSYEQYF. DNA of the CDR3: TGTGCCAGCAGCTTAGGACGGGTCTCCTACGAGCAGTACTTC.

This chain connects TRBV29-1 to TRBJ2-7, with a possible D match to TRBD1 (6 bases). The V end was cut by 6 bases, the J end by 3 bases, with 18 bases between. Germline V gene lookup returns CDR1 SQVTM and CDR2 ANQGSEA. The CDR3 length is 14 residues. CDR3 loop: CSVNLQGKSYEQYF. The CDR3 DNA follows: TGCAGCGTAAATTTACAGGGAAAAAGCTACGAGCAGTACTTC.

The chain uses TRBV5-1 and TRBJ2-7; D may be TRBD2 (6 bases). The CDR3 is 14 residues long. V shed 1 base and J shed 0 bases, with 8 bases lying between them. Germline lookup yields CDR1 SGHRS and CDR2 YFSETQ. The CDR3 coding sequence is TGCGCCAGCAGCTTGACTAGCTTCTCCTACGAGCAGTACTTC. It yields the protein CASSLTSFSYEQYF.

The CDR3 protein is CASSSYRDGKQYF. In nucleotides, the CDR3 is TGTGCCAGCAGCTCTTACAGGGACGGGAAGCAGTACTTC. V is TRBV7-9 and J is TRBJ2-7; D is perhaps TRBD1 (6 bases). The CDR3 sequence is 13 residues long. Germline V CDR1 and CDR2: SEHNR, FQNEAQ (reference sequence). Trimming left V 4 bases short and J 8 bases short, with 15 bases between.

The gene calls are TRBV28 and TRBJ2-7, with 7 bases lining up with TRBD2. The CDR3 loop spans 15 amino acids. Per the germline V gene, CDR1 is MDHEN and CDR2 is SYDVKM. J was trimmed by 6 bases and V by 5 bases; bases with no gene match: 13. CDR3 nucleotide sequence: TGTGCCAGCAGTCAATCCAGCGGGACCCCCTCCGAGCAGTACTTC. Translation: CASSQSSGTPSEQYF.

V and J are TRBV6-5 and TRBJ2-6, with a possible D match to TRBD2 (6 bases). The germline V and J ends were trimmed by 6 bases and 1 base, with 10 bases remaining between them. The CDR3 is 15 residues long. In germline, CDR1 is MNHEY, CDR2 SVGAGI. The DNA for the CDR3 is TGTGCCAGCAGAGCCGCGGGGTCTGGGGCCAACGTCCTGACTTTC. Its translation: CASRAAGSGANVLTF.

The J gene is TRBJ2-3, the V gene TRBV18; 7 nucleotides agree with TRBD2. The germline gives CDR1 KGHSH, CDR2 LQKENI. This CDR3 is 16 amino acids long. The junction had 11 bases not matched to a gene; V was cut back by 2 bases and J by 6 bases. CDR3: CASSPGGGPPADTQYF. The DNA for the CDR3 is TGTGCCAGCTCACCAGGGGGAGGGCCCCCGGCGGATACGCAGTATTTT.

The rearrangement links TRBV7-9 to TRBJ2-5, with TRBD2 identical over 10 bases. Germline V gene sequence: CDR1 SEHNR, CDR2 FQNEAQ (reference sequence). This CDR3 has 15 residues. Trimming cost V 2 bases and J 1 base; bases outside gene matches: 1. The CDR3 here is CASSLSSGSQETQYF. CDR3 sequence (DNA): TGTGCCAGCAGCTTATCTAGCGGGAGCCAAGAGACCCAGTACTTC.

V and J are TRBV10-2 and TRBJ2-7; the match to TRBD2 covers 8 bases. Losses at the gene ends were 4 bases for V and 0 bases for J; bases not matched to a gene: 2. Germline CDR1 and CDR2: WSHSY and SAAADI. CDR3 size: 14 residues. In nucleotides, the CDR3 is TGCGCCAGCAGTGCCGGGAGGGGCTCCTACGAGCAGTACTTC. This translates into CASSAGRGSYEQYF.

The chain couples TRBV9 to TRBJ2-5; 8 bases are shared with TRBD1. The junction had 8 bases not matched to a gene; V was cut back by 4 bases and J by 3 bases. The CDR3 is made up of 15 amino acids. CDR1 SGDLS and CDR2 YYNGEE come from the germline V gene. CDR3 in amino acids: CASSTRQGLEETQYF. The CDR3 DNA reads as TGTGCCAGCAGCACCCGACAGGGGCTCGAAGAGACCCAGTACTTC.

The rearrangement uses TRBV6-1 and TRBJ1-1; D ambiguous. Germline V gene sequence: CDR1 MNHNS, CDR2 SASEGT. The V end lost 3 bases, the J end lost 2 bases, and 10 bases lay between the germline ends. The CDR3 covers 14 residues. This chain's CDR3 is CASSDAAVNTEAFF. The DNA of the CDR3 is TGTGCCAGCAGTGATGCCGCAGTCAACACTGAAGCTTTCTTT.

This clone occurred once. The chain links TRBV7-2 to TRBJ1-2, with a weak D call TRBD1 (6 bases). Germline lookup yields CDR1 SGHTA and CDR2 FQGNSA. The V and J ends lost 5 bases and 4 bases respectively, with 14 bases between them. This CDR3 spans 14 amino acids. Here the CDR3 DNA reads TGTGCCAGCAGCCCCCGTAGGGGGACCTATGGCTACACCTTC. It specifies CASSPRRGTYGYTF.

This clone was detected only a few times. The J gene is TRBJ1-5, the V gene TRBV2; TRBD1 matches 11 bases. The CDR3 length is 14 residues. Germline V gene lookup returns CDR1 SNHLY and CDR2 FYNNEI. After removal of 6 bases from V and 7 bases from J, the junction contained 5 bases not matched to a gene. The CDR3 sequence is CASRGTGGEQPQHF. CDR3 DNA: TGTGCCAGCAGGGGGACAGGGGGGGAACAGCCCCAGCATTTT.

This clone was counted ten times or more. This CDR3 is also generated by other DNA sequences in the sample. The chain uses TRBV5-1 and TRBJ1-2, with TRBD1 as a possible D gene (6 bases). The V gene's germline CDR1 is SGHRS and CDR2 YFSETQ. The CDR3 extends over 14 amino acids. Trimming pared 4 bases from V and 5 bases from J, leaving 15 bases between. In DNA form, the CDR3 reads TGCGCCAGCAGCCTACAGGGAGCCGATTATGGCTACACCTTC. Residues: CASSLQGADYGYTF.

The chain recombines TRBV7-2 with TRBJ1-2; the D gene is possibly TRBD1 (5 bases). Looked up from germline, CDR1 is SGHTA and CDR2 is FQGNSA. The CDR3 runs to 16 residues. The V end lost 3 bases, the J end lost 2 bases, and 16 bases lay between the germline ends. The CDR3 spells CASSLQPGGGNYGYTF. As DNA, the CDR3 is TGTGCCAGCAGCTTGCAACCCGGGGGGGGAAACTATGGCTACACCTTC. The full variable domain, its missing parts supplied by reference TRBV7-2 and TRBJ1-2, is GAGVSQSPSNKVTEKGKDVELRCDPISGHTALYWYRQSLGQGLEFLIYFQGNSAPDKSGLPSDRFSAERTGGSVSTLTIQRTQQEDSAVYLCASSLQPGGGNYGYTFGSGTRLTVV.

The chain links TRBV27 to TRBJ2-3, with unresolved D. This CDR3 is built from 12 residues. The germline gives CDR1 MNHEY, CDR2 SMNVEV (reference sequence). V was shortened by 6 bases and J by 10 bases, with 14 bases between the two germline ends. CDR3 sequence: CASSPKPGSQYF. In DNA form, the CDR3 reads TGTGCCAGCAGCCCCAAACCGGGTTCGCAGTATTTT.

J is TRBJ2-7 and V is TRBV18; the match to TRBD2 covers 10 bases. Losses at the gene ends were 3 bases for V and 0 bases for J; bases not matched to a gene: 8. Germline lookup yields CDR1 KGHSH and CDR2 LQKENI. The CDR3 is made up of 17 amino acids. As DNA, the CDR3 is TGTGCCAGCTCACCGGTAAGGACTAGCGGTACCTCCTACGAGCAGTACTTC. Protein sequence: CASSPVRTSGTSYEQYF.

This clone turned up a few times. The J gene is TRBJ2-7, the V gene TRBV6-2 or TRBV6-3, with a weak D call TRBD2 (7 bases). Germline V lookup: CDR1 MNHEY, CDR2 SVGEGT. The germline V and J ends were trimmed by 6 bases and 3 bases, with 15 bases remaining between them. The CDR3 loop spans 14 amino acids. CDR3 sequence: CASSPQGGVYEQYF. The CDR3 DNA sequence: TGTGCCAGCAGCCCCCAAGGGGGGGTCTACGAGCAGTACTTC.

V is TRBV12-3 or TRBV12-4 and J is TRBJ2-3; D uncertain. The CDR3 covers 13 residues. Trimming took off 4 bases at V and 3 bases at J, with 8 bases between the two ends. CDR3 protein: CASSSYPTDTQYF. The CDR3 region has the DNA TGTGCCAGCAGTTCCTACCCTACAGATACGCAGTATTTT.

CDR3: CASSVETENSNQPQHF. The CDR3 DNA follows: TGTGCCAGCAGTGTCGAGACAGAAAATAGCAATCAGCCCCAGCATTTT. This chain joins TRBV2 and TRBJ1-5; a possible D gene is TRBD1 (5 bases). Trimming took 4 bases from V and 0 from J, leaving 13 bases between them. The CDR3 has 16 amino acids. Germline V CDR1 and CDR2: SNHLY, FYNNEI.

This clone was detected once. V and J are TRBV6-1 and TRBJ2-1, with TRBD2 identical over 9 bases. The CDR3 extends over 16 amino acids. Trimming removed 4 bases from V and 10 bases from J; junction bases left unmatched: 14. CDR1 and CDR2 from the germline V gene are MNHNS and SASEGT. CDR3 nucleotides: TGTGCCAGCAGTGCTCTGTTTAGCGGGAGTACTGGGGAGCAGTTCTTC. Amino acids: CASSALFSGSTGEQFF.

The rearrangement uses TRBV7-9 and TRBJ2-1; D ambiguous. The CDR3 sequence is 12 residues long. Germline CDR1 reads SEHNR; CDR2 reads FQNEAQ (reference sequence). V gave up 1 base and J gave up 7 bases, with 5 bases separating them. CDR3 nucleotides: TGTGCCAGCAGCTTAGATCAAAATGAGCAGTTCTTC. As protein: CASSLDQNEQFF.

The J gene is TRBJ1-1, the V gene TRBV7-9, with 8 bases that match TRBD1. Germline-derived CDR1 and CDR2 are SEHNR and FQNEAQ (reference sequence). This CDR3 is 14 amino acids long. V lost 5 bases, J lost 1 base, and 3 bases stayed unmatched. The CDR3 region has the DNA TGTGCCAGCAGCCTACAGGGGGAGAACACTGAAGCTTTCTTT. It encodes CASSLQGENTEAFF.

The chain's CDR3 is CASSYVGQGAYYGYTF. The CDR3 DNA sequence: TGTGCCAGCAGTTACGTGGGACAGGGGGCTTATTATGGCTACACCTTC. The J gene is TRBJ1-2, the V gene TRBV6-2 or TRBV6-3, with 12 nucleotides matching TRBD1. The germline V gene encodes CDR1 MNHEY and CDR2 SVGEGT. V gave up 2 bases and J gave up 5 bases; unmatched junction bases: 6. The CDR3 spans 16 residues.

CDR3 nucleotide sequence: TGTGCCAGCAAGACAAGCAATACTAACTATGGCTACACCTTC. Residues: CASKTSNTNYGYTF. The rearrangement links TRBV2 to TRBJ1-2, with D hard to call. In germline, CDR1 is SNHLY, CDR2 FYNNEI. The CDR3 totals 14 residues. V shed 7 bases and J shed 0 bases, with 12 bases lying between them.

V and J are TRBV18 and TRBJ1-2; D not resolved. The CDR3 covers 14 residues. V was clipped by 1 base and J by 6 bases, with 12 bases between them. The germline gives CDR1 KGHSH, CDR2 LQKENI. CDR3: CASSPLGGRDGYTF. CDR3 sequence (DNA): TGTGCCAGCTCACCACTCGGCGGCAGAGATGGCTACACCTTC. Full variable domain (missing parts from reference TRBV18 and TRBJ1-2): NAGVMQNPRHLVRRRGQEARLRCSPMKGHSHVYWYRQLPEEGLKFMVYLQKENIIDESGMPKERFSAEFPKEGPSILRIQQVVRGDSAAYFCASSPLGGRDGYTFGSGTRLTVV.